Following are 12 T cell receptor beta chains from one sample sequenced in a study of T cells in Graves' hyperthyroidism and ophthalmopathy. RNA transcripts provided the source from which TCR beta CDR3 regions were amplified. First-round RT-PCR of the TCR CDR3 relied on the HTBI primer set. TCRdb recomputed calls from the multiplex PCR reads with MiXCR, one row per CDR3 protein. The sample carries approximately 300,000 distinct CDR3 sequences, 15% to 20% recorded once. The sequencing sample was made of blood. The receptors were gathered from a woman between 55 and 75 years old with Graves' ophthalmopathy.

The sample holds many counts of this clonotype. The genes are TRBV4-1 and TRBJ1-1, with D unresolved. Trimming stripped 4 bases from V and 7 bases from J, with 13 bases between. The CDR3 is 13 amino acids. Germline assignment: CDR1 MGHRA and CDR2 YSYEKL. In DNA, the CDR3 is TGCGCCAGCAGCCCAGACCCAGGCTTTGAAGCTTTCTTT. It is translated as CASSPDPGFEAFF.

Of note for this clonotype: A read error may explain this, as a much larger clone is one base away. The J gene is TRBJ1-1, the V gene TRBV6-2 or TRBV6-3; 10 nucleotides match TRBD1. The CDR3 is 15 amino acids. Germline CDR1 MNHEY, CDR2 SVGEGT. CDR3 loop: CASSAPGQGKTGAFF. DNA for the CDR3: TGTGCCAGCAGTGCGCCGGGACAGGGGAAAACTGGAGCTTTCTTT.

This clonotype has ten or more counts. The genes are TRBV14 and TRBJ2-7; D possibly uses TRBD1 or TRBD2 (5 bases each). Germline loops: CDR1 SGHDN, CDR2 FVKESK. This CDR3 is 15 amino acids long. V was shortened by 4 bases and J by 7 bases, with 20 bases between the two germline ends. The CDR3 sequence: CASSPDRGYLYEQYF. CDR3 nucleotides: TGTGCCAGCAGCCCCGACAGAGGGTATTTGTATGAGCAGTACTTC.

This clonotype was counted a few times. This chain joins TRBV7-9 and TRBJ2-1, with 11 bases identical to TRBD2. The CDR3 contains 17 residues. Germline loops: CDR1 SEHNR, CDR2 FQNEAQ (reference sequence). V shed 4 bases, J shed 0 bases, and the junction held 5 bases outside the gene matches. CDR3 sequence reads: CASSSPTSGASYNEQFF. The CDR3 DNA sequence: TGTGCCAGCAGCTCTCCGACTAGCGGGGCCTCCTACAATGAGCAGTTCTTC.

CDR3 region: CASSPQGLAADEQYF. The CDR3, as DNA: TGTGCCAGCTCACCACAGGGACTAGCGGCCGACGAGCAGTACTTC. The chain carries TRBV18 and TRBJ2-7, with 11 bases lining up with TRBD2. Trimming removed 1 base from V and 5 bases from J; junction bases left unmatched: 4. Germline V gene data show CDR1 as KGHSH and CDR2 as LQKENI. The CDR3 sequence is 15 residues long.

The table lists this clonotype with many counts. This chain links TRBV29-1 with TRBJ2-7, with a weak D call TRBD2 (6 bases). This CDR3 region has 15 residues. Per germline, CDR1 SQVTM and CDR2 ANQGSEA. The ends were cut back, 4 bases at V and 0 bases at J, with 16 bases in the middle. The CDR3 DNA is TGCAGCGTTGGGTTTTGGGACGGGAGCTCCTACGAGCAGTACTTC. Translating gives CSVGFWDGSSYEQYF.

The chain couples TRBV20-1 to TRBJ2-5; no firm D call. Germline lookup yields CDR1 DFQATT and CDR2 SNEGSKA (reference sequence). Trimming took 2 bases from V and 2 from J, leaving 15 bases between them. The CDR3 is 15 amino acids. This CDR3 reads CSARMLVEPQETQYF. CDR3 in DNA: TGCAGTGCTAGAATGCTCGTTGAACCTCAAGAGACCCAGTACTTC.

The table lists this clonotype with a few counts. This CDR3 reads CASSCRVEQPQHF. The CDR3 DNA is TGTGCCAGCAGTTGCAGGGTGGAACAGCCCCAGCATTTT. The rearrangement joins TRBV28 to TRBJ1-5, with D tentatively TRBD1 (5 bases). Germline-derived CDR1 and CDR2 are MDHEN and SYDVKM. The ends were cut back, 4 bases at V and 7 bases at J, with 11 bases in the middle. This CDR3 has 13 amino acids.

Ten or more counts support this clonotype. The V gene is TRBV12-3 or TRBV12-4, the J gene TRBJ2-5; 9 nucleotides agree with TRBD1. The CDR3 covers 15 residues. The V gene end was trimmed by 4 bases and the J gene end by 5 bases; junction bases not matched to a gene: 8. The CDR3 sequence is CASSSGQGIRETQYF. CDR3 coding DNA: TGTGCCAGCAGTTCGGGACAGGGAATCAGGGAGACCCAGTACTTC.

The chain couples TRBV3-1 to TRBJ2-5; D is unclear. Per germline, CDR1 LGHDT and CDR2 YNNKEL (reference sequence). V dropped 2 bases and J dropped 3 bases, with 7 bases sitting between them. The CDR3 spans 13 residues. The DNA of the CDR3 is TGTGCCAGCAGCCAACGCAGTGAAGAGACCCAGTACTTC. This encodes CASSQRSEETQYF.

This clonotype was seen ten or more times. The chain couples TRBV2 to TRBJ2-3; 10 bases agree with TRBD1. The CDR3 runs to 16 residues. Germline loops: CDR1 SNHLY, CDR2 FYNNEI. The trim removed 6 bases at V and 1 base at J, leaving 7 bases unmatched. DNA for the CDR3: TGTGCCAGCAGACCCCAGACAGGGGGCGGCACAGATACGCAGTATTTT. As protein: CASRPQTGGGTDTQYF.

This clonotype was found many times. The junction departs from germline at one end; a sequencing error may be responsible. The chain has TRBV7-2 and TRBJ2-1; 7 nucleotides agree with TRBD1. This CDR3 is 17 amino acids long. In germline, CDR1 is SGHTA, CDR2 FQGNSA. The CDR3 nucleotides read TGTGTCAGCAGCCCCCGCCCAAGGGGGCGAGGGAACAATGAGCAGTTCTTC. Its protein is CVSSPRPRGRGNNEQFF.